This TCR beta chain is drawn from a study of cytomegalovirus exposure and HLA in healthy donors. Study observations and caveats: Diagnosis of cytomegalovirus status made by the classifier reportedly showed high specificity and sensitivity. Within a later analysis, the majority of CMV-associated TCR beta chains appeared HLA-restricted.

With respect to this clone: Its antigen remains unknown.

V dropped 6 bases and J dropped 3; count of bases not matched to a gene: 9. This CDR3 has 15 residues. Germline V gives CDR1 PRHDT, CDR2 FYEKMQ (reference sequence). In the PCR, 60 Vbeta and 13 Jbeta primers were used. This table comes from immunoSEQ multiplex PCR, and its TCRdb copy is limited to in-frame clones, with some not included. The sample records approximately 240,000 clones, more than 85% being singletons. Sequenced input: PBMCs. V and J are TRBV13 and TRBJ1-2; TRBD1 matches at 8 bases. The source of this sequence is a young woman in good health and CMV-seronegative. As DNA, the CDR3 is TGTGCCAGCAGTTACCTCCAGGGGGCGGACTATGGCTACACCTTC. It yields the protein CASSYLQGADYGYTF.